This TCR beta chain is drawn from a study of blood T cell repertoires in COVID-19. About the study: From the United States, Italy and Spain came samples of acute and convalescent COVID-19. PBMCs, B-cell-depleted T cells, or T cells were the source of the cDNA or gDNA that made up the material.

The data were produced by immunoSEQ multiplex PCR, yet TCRdb's version contains in-frame clones alone and is incomplete. The sample lists around 100,000 clones, around 92% occurring once. This clonotype originated in a woman aged 60-70 years with acute or convalescent COVID-19. The sample consisted of peripheral blood.

As DNA, the CDR3 is TGTGCCAGCAGTTTGGGAGGAGAAGCTTTCTTT. Translated: CASSLGGEAFF. V gene TRBV12-3 or TRBV12-4 combines with J gene TRBJ1-1; D is unclear. The CDR3 is 11 residues long. Trimming removed 3 bases from V and 8 bases from J, with 7 bases in between.